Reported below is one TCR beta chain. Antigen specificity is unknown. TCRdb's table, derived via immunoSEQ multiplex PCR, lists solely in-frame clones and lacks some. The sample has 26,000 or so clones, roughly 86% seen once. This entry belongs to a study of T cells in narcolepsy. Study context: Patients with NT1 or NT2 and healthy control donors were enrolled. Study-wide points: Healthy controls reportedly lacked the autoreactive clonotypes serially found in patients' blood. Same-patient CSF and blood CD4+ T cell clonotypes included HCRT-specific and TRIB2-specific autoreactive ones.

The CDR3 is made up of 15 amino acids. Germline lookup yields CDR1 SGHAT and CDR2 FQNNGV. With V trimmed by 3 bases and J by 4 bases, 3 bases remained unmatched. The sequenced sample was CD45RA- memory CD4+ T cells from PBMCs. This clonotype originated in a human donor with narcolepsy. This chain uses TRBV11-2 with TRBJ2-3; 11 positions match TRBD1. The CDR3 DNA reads TGTGCCAGCAGCTTCGGGACAGGGGGTCCAGATACGCAGTATTTT. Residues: CASSFGTGGPDTQYF. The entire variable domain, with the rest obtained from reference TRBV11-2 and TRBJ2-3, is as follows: EAGVAQSPRYKIIEKRQSVAFWCNPISGHATLYWYQQILGQGPKLLIQFQNNGVVDDSQLPKDRFSAERLKGVDSTLKIQPAKLEDSAVYLCASSFGTGGPDTQYFGPGTRLTVL.